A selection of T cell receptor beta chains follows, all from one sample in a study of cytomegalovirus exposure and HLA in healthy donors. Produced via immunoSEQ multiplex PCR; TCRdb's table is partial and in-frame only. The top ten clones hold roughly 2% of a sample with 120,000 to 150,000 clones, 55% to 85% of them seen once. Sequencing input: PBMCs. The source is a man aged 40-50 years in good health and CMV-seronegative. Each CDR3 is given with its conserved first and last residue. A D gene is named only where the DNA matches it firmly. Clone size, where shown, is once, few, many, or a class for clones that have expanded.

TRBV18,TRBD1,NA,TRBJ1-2,TGTGCCAGCTCACCCCCAGGGGGCAGCTATGGCTACACCTTC,CASSPPGGSYGYTF
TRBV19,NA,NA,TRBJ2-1,TGTGCCAGTTCTCCCGGCAATGAGCAGTTCTTC,CASSPGNEQFF
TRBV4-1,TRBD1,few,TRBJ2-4,TGCGCCAGCAGCCAATTGGGACAGGGTGGGGACATTCAGTACTTC,CASSQLGQGGDIQYF
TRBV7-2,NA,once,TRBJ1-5,TGTGCCAGCAGATTTAACAGGGCTAGCAATCAGCCCCAGCATTTT,CASRFNRASNQPQHF
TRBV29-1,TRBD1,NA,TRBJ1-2,TGCAGCGTTCAAACAGGGGGCGACTATGGCTACACCTTC,CSVQTGGDYGYTF
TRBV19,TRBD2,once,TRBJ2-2,TGTGCCAGTAGCCTAGGATGGCGGGAGGTCACCGGGGAGCTGTTTTTT,CASSLGWREVTGELFF
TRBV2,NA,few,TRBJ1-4,TGTGCCAGCAGCCTGGGGGGGGGCAATGAAAAACTGTTTTTT,CASSLGGGNEKLFF
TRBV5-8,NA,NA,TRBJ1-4,TGTGCCAGCAGCTATACAGGGACAACTAATGAAAAACTGTTTTTT,CASSYTGTTNEKLFF
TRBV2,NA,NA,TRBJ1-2,TGTGCCAGCAGGATGGAGGGATCGGGCGGCTACACCTTC,CASRMEGSGGYTF
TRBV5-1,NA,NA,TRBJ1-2,TGCGCCAGCAGCTTCGGGGGAGACTATGGCTACCCCTTC,CASSFGGDYGYPF
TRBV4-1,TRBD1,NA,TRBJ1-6,TGCGCCAGCAGCCAGCGGGACAGGGGGCTTTCACCCCTCCACTTT,CASSQRDRGLSPLHF
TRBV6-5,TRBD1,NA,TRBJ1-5,TGTGCCAGCAGAGCCGGGACAGGGGTGGGTCAGCCCCAGCATTTT,CASRAGTGVGQPQHF
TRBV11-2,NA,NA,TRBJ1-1,TGTGCCAGCAGCTTTGGTCCAGGTACTGAAGCTTTCTTT,CASSFGPGTEAFF
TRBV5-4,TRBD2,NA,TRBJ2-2,TGTGCCAGCAGCTTGGATTTCGGCGGGGGGACGAACACCGGGGAGCTGTTTTTT,CASSLDFGGGTNTGELFF
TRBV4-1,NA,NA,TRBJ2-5,TGCGCCAGCAGCCAAGTCTGGGCGGGAACGGAGACCCAGTACTTC,CASSQVWAGTETQYF
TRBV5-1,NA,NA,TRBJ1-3,TGCGCCAGCAAAGGGGCGGGGGTCGGAAACACCATATATTTT,CASKGAGVGNTIYF
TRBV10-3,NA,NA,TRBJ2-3,TGTGCCACCTTAAGCGCGGGTTCCACAGATACGCAGTATTTT,CATLSAGSTDTQYF
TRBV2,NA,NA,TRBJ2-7,TGTGCCAGCAGGCCCCCGGGGCGGGACTCGTTCGCCTCCTTCAAAAACGAGCAGTACTTC,CASRPPGRDSFASFKNEQYF
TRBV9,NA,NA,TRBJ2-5,TGTGCCAGCAGCGTCAGTGGGGGGATGGGTGAGACCCAGTACTTC,CASSVSGGMGETQYF
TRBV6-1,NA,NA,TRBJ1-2,TGTGCCAGCAGTGGCGGGACTTATGGCTACACCTTC,CASSGGTYGYTF
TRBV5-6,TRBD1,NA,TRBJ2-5,TGTGCCAGCAGCAAGGGACAGGGTTGGGGACAAGAGACCCAGTACTTC,CASSKGQGWGQETQYF
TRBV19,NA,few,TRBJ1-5,TGTGCCAGTAGTGAGGGCCACGGGGATCAGCCCCAGCATTTT,CASSEGHGDQPQHF
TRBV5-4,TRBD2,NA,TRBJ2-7,TGTGCCAGCAGCCCGGGACTAGCGGGGTCCTACGAGCAGTACTTC,CASSPGLAGSYEQYF
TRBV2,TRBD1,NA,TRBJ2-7,TGTGCCAGCAGTGCTGGGACAGCCGTCAAAGTGCCCTACGAGCAGTACTTC,CASSAGTAVKVPYEQYF
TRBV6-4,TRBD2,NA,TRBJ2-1,TGTGCCAGCAGTGAAACTAGCGGGACGAGGAATGAGCAGTTCTTC,CASSETSGTRNEQFF
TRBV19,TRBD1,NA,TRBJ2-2,TGTGCCAGTAGTCCAGGGACAGGGTACGTGCACGGGGAGCTGTTTTTT,CASSPGTGYVHGELFF
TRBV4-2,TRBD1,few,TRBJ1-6,TGTGCCAGCAGACCCCCGGGACAGGGCCGTTCACCCCTCCACTTT,CASRPPGQGRSPLHF
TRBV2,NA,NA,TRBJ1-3,TGTGCCAGCAGACTCCAGGGGATCGGAAACACCATATATTTT,CASRLQGIGNTIYF
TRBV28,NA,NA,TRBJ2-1,TGTGCCAGCAGCAATTACAATGAGCAGTTCTTC,CASSNYNEQFF
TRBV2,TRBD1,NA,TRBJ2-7,TGTGCCAGCAGTGAGTCGGTCGGGGACAGGGGCTACGAGCAGTACTTC,CASSESVGDRGYEQYF
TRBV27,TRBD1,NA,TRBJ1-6,TGTGCCAGCAGTTTGGACAGGGGAAATTCACCCCTCCACTTT,CASSLDRGNSPLHF
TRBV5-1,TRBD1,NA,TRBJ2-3,TGCGCCAGCAGCGGGACGGACAGGCCCACAGATACGCAGTATTTT,CASSGTDRPTDTQYF